This T cell receptor (beta chain) appears in the sequencing data of a study of chemoradiotherapy in HPV16-positive cancers (dated by TCRdb to 2021 to 2024). Regarding the study in general: Using functional T-cell assays on cells from a couple of HPV16-positive patients, the researchers defined candidate HPV-specific T-cell clones and common TCR motifs. The candidate HPV-specific TCRs and motifs were then tracked in TCR repertoires from more than 85 patients with HPV-related cancers. The study asked whether T-cell immunity to the HPV oncoproteins E6 and E7 changes during chemoradiotherapy and whether this immunity affects survival.

V trim: 6 bases; J trim: 5 bases; unmatched bases: 4. The germline V gene specifies MDHEN as CDR1 and SYDVKM as CDR2. From the cysteine through the phenylalanine, the CDR3 covers 14 amino acids. Of the read, only the CDR3 DNA is kept; its 42 bases are in frame from base 1. A word on this clone: Its antigen is still unknown. Base qualities are not recorded, but no much larger clone differs from it by a single base.

Repertoires were sampled multiple times during chemoradiotherapy, which allowed clonal expansion in the tumor microenvironment to be followed. Library method: the immunoSEQ multiplex PCR assay. Entries here come from immuneACCESS through TCRdb and include only in-frame sequences with V and J called. Some clones fail to appear in such tables; in the studies checked, an unresolved V gene covers under half of the shortfall, and the cause of the remainder is unknown. The sample includes approximately 23,000 clones, with around 78% observed a single time. 2% to 3% of the sample is taken by the ten largest. Results and caveats for the whole study, not just this receptor: Among HPV16-positive patients, expansion of HPV-responsive T cells during chemoradiotherapy was associated with better recurrence-free survival. Expansion of candidate HPV-specific clones and E7-related TCR motifs was observed in the tumor microenvironment during treatment, whereas no such expansion was observed for non-HPV-specific T cells. The functional definition of HPV-specific T cells was derived from only two HPV16-positive patients, and the survival association was reported for HPV16-positive patients.

This material was obtained from a patient who underwent chemoradiotherapy. The clonotype was recovered from a human donor with HPV-associated anogenital cancer. The sequence is built from TRBV28 and TRBJ1-5; 10 of the junction bases match TRBD1. The CDR3 protein sequence reads: CASRRDRGHQPQHF. The sequenced DNA is TGTGCCAGCAGAAGAGACAGGGGGCATCAGCCCCAGCATTTT.